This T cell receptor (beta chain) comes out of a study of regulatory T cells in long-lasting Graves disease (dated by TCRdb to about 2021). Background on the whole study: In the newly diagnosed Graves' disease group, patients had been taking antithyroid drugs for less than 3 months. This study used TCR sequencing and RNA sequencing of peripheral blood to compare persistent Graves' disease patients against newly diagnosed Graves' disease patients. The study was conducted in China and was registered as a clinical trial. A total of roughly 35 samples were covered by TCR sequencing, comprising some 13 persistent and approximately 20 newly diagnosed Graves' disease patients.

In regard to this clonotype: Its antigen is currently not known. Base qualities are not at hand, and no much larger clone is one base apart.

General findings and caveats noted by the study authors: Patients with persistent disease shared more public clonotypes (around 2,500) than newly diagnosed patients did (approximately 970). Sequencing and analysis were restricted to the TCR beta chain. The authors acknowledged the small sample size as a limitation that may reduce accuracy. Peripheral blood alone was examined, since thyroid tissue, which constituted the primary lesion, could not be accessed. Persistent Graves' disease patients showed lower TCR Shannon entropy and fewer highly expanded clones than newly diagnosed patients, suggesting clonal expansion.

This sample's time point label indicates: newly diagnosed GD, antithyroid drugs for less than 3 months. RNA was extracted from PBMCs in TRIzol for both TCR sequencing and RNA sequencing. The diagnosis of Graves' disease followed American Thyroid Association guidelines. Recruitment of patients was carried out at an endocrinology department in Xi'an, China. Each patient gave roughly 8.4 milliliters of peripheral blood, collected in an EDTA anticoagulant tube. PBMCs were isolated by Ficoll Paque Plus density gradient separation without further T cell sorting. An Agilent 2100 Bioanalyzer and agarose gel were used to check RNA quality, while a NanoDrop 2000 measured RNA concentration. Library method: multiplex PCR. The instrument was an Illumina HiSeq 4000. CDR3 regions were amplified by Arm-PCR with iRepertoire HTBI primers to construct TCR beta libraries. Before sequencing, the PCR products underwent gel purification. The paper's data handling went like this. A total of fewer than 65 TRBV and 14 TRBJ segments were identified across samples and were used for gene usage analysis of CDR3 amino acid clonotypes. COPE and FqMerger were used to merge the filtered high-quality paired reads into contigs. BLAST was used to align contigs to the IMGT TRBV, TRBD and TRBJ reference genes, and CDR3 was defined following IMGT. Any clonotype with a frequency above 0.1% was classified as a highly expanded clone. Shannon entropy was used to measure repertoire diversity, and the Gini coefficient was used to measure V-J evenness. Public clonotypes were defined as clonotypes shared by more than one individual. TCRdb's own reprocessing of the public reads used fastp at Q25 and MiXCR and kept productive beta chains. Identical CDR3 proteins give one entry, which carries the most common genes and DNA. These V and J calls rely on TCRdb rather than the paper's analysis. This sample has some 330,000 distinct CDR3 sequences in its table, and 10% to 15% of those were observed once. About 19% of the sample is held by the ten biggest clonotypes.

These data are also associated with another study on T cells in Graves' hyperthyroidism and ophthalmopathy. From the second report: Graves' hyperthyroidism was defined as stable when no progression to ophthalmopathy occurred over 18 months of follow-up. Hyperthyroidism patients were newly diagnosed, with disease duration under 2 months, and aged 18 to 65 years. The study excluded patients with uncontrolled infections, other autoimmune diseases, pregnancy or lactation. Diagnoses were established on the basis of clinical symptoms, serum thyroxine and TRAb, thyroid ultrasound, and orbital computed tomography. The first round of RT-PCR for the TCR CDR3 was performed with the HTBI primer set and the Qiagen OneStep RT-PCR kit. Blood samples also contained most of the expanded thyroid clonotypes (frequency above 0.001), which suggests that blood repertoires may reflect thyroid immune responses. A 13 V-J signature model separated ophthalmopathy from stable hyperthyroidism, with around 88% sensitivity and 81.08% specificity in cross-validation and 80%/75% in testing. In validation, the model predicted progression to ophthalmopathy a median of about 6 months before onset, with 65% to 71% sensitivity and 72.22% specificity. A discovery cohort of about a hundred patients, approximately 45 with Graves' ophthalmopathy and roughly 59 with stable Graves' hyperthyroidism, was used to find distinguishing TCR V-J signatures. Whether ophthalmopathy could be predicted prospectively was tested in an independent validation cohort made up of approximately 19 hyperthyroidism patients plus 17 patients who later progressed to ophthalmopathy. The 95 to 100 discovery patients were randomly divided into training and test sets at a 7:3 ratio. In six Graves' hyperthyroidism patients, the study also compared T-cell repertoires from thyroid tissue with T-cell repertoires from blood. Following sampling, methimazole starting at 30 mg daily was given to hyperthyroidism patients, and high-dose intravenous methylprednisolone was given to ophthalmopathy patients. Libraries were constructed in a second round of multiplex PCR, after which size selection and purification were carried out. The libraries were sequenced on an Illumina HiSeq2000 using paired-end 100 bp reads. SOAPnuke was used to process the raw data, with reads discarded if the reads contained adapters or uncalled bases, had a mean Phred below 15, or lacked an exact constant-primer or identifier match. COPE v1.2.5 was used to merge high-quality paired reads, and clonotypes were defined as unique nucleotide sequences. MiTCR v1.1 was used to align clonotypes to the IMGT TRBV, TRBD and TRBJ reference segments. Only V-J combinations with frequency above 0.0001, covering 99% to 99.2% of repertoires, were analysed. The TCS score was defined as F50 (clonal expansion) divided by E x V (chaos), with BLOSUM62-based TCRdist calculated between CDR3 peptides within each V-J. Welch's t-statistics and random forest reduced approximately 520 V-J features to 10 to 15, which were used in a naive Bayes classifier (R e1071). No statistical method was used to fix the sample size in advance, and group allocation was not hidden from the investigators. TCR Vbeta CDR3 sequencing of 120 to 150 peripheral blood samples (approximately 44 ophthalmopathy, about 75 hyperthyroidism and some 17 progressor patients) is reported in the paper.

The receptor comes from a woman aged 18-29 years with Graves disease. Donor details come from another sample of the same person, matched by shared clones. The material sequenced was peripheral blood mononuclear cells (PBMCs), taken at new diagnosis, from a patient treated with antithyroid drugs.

For the CDR3, the sequence is CASSLTPLLALGSYEQYF. The DNA is TGTGCCAGCAGTCTAACCCCATTGCTAGCCCTAGGGTCCTACGAGCAGTACTTC. Recombination linked TRBV28 to TRBJ2-7; TRBD2 might be the D gene, on 5 matching bases. CDR1 and CDR2 (MDHEN, SYDVKM) derive from the germline V gene. At the junction V is shortened by 5 bases and J by 1 base, with 24 bases in between. The CDR3 measures 18 amino acids from cysteine to phenylalanine. Kept here is only the CDR3 DNA, which spans 54 bases and is read in frame from base 1.